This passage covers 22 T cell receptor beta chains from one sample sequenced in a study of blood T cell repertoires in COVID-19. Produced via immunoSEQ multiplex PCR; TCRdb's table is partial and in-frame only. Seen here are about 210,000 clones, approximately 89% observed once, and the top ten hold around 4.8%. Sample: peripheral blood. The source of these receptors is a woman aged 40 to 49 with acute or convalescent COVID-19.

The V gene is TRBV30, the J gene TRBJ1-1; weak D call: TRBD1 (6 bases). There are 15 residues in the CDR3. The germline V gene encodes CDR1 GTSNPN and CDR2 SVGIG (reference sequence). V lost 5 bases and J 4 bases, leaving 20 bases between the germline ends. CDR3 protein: CAWSPVGQGSTEAFF. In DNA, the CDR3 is TGTGCCTGGTCTCCTGTGGGGCAGGGGTCCACTGAAGCTTTCTTT.

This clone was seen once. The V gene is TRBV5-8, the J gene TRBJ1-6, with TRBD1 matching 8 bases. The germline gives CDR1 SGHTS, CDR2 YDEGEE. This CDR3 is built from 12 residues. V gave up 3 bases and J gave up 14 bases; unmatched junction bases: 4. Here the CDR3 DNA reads TGTGCCAGCAGCTGGACAGGGCAGACCCTCCACTTT. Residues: CASSWTGQTLHF.

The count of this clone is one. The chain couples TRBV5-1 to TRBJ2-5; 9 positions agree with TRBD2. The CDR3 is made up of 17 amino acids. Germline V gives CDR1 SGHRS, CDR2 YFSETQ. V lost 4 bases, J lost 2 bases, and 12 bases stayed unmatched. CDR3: CASSREGASGEQETQYF. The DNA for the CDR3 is TGCGCCAGCAGCCGCGAAGGGGCTAGCGGGGAACAAGAGACCCAGTACTTC.

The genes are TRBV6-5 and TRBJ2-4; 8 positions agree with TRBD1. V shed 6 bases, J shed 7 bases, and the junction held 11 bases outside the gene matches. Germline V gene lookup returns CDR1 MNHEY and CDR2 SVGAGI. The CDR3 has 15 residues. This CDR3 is CASSPRTGIGNIQYF. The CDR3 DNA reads TGTGCCAGCAGCCCGCGGACAGGGATTGGTAACATTCAGTACTTC.

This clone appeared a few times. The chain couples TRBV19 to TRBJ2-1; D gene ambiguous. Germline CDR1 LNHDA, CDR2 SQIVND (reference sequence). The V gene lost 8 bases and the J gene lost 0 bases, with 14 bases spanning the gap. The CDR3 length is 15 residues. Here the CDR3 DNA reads TGTGCCAGTGAACATCACCCTGGCTCCTACAATGAGCAGTTCTTC. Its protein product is CASEHHPGSYNEQFF.

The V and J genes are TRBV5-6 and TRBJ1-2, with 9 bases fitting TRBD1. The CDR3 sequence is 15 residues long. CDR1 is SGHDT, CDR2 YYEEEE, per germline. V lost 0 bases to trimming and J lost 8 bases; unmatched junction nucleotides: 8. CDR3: CASSLVGADRGGYTF. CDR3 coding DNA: TGTGCCAGCAGCTTGGTGGGGGCGGACAGGGGAGGCTACACCTTC.

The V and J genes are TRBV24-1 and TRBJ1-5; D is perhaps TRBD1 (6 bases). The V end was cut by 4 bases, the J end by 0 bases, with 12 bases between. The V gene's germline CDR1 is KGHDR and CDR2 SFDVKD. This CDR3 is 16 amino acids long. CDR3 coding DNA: TGTGCCACCAGTGACTCGGACAGACTTAGCAATCAGCCCCAGCATTTT. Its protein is CATSDSDRLSNQPQHF.

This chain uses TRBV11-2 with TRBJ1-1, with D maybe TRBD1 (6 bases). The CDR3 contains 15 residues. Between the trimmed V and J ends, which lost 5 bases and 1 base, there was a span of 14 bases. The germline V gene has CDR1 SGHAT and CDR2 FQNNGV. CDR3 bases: TGTGCCAGCAGCCACTGGACAGATCCGAACACTGAAGCTTTCTTT. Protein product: CASSHWTDPNTEAFF.

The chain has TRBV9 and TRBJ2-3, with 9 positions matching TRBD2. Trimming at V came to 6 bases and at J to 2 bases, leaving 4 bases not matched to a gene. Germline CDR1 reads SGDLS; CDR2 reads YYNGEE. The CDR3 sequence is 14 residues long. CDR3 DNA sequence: TGTGCCAGCAATATAGCGGGGGCCACAGATACGCAGTATTTT. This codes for CASNIAGATDTQYF.

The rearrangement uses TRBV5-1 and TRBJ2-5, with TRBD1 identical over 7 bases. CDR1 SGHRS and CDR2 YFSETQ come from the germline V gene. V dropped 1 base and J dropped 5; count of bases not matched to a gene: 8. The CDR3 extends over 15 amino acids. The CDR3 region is CASSLWTGRAETQYF. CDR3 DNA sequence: TGCGCCAGCAGCTTGTGGACAGGTAGAGCGGAGACCCAGTACTTC.

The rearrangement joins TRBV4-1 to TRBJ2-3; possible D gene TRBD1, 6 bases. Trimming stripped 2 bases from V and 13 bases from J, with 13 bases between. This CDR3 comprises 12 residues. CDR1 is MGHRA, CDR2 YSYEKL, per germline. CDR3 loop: CASSQSKGTKYF. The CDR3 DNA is TGCGCCAGCAGCCAAAGCAAAGGGACAAAGTATTTT.

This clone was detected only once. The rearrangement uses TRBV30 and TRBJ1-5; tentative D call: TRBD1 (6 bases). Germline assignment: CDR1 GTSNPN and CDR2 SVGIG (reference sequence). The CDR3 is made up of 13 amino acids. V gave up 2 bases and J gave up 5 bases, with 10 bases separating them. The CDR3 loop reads CAWSSRQDQPQHF. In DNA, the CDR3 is TGTGCCTGGAGTTCTAGACAGGATCAGCCCCAGCATTTT.

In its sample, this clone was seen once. CDR3: CASSEGQGGGYTF. In nucleotides, the CDR3 is TGCGCCAGCAGCGAGGGACAGGGGGGTGGCTACACCTTC. V usage is TRBV5-1 and J usage is TRBJ1-2; TRBD1 aligns across 11 bases. The CDR3 runs 13 residues. Trimming at V came to 4 bases and at J to 7 bases, leaving 3 bases not matched to a gene. The germline V gene encodes CDR1 SGHRS and CDR2 YFSETQ.

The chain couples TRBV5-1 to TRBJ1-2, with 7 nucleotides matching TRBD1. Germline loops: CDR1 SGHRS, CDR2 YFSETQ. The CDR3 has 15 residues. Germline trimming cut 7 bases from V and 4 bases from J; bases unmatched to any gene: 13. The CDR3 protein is CASGAYKGQPYGYTF. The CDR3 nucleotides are TGCGCCAGCGGGGCCTATAAGGGACAGCCCTATGGCTACACCTTC.

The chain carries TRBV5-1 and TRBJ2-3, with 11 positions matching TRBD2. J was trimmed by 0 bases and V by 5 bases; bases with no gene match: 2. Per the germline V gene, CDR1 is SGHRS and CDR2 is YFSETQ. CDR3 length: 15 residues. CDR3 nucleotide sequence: TGCGCCAGCAGGACTAGCGGGGAGAGCACAGATACGCAGTATTTT. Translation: CASRTSGESTDTQYF.

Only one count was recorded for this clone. As DNA, the CDR3 is TGTGCCAGAAGGGACAGGGTGGCTCATCAGCCCCAGCATTTT. Translated, it gives CARRDRVAHQPQHF. The V call is TRBV21-1, the J call TRBJ1-5; the table's D call, TRBD1, was not checked against the DNA. TRBV21-1 is a documented pseudogene. The CDR3 length is 14 residues.

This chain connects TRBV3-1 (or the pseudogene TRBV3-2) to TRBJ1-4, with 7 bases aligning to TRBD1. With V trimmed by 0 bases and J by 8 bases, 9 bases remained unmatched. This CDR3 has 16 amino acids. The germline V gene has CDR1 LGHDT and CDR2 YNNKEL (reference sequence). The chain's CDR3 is CASSQDPRGRGEKLFF. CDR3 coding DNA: TGTGCCAGCAGCCAAGATCCCCGGGGCAGGGGGGAAAAACTGTTTTTT.

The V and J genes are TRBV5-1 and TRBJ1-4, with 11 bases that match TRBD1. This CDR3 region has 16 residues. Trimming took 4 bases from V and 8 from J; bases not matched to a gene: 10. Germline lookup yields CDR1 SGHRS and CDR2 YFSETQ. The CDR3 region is CASSLTGTGGGEKLFF. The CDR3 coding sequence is TGCGCCAGCAGCCTCACCGGGACAGGGGGGGGAGAAAAACTGTTTTTT. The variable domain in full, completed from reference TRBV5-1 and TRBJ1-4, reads KAGVTQTPRYLIKTRGQQVTLSCSPISGHRSVSWYQQTPGQGLQFLFEYFSETQRNKGNFPGRFSGRQFSNSRSEMNVSTLELGDSALYLCASSLTGTGGGEKLFFGSGTQLSVL.

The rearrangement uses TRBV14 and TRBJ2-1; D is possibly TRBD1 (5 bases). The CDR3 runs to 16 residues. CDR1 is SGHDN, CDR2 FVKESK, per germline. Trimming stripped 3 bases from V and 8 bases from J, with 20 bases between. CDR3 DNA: TGTGCCAGCAGCCAGCCGGCTTGGCAGGCCAGGGATGAGCAGTTCTTC. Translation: CASSQPAWQARDEQFF.

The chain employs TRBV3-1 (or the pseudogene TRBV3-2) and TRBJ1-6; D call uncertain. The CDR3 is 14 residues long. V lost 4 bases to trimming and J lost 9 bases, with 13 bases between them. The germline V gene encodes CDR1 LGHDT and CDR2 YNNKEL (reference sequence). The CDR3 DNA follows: TGTGCCAGCAGCCCTACCGGGTATCGTTCACCCCTCCACTTT. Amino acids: CASSPTGYRSPLHF.

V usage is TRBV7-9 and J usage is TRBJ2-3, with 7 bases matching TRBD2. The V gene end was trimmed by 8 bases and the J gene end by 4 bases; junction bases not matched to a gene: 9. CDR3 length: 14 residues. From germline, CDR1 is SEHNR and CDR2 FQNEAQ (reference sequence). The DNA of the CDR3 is TGTGCCAGCTCATCCGGGGGGATAGCAGATACGCAGTATTTT. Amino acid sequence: CASSSGGIADTQYF.

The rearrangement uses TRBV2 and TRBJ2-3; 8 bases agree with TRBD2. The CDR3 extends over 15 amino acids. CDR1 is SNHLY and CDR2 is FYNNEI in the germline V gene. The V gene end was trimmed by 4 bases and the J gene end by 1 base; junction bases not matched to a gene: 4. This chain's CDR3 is CASSVWRGGTDTQYF. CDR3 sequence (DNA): TGTGCCAGCAGTGTATGGCGGGGGGGCACAGATACGCAGTATTTT.